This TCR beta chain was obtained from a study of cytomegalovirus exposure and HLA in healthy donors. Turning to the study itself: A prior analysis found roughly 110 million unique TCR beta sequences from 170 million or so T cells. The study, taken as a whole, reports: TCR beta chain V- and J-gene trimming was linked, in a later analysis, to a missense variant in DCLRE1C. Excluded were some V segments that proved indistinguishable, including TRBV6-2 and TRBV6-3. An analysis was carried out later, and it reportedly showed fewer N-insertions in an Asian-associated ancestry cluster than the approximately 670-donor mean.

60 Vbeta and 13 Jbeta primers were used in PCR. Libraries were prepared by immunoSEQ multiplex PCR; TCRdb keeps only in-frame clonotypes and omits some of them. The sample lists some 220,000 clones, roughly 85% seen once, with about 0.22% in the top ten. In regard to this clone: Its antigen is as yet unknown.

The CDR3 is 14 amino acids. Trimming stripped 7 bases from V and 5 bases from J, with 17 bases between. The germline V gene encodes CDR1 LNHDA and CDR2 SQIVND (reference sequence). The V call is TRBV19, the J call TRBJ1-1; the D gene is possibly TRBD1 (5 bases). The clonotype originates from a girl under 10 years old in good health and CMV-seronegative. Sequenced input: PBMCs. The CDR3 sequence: CASTPGGTGTEAFF. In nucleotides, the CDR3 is TGTGCCAGTACCCCCGGGGGGACGGGGACTGAAGCTTTCTTT.